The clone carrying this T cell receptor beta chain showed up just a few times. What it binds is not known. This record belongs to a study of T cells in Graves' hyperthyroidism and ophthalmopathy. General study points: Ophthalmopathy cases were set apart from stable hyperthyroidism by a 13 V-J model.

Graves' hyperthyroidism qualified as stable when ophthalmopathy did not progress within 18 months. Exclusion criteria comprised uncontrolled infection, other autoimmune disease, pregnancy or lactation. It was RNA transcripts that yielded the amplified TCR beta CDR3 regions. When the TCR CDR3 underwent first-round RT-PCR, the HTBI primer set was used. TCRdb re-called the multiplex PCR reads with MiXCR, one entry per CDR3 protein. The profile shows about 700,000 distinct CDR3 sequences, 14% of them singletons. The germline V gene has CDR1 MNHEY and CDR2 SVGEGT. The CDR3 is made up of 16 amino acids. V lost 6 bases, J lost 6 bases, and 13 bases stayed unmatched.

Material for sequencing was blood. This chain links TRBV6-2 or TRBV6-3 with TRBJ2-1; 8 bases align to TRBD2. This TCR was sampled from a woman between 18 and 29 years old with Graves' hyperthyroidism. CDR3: CASSEHLAGGSNEQFF. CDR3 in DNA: TGTGCCAGCAGCGAACACCTAGCGGGTGGGTCCAATGAGCAGTTCTTC.